This T cell receptor (beta chain) derives from a study of T cell responses to AZD1222 COVID-19 vaccine. Findings and limits, study-wide: The study identified only 6 or 7 AZD1222 recipients as seropositive at baseline.

As regards this clone: What it recognizes is unknown.

Here immunoSEQ multiplex PCR was the method, and the copy in TCRdb shows in-frame clones only, minus some. Of some 96,000 clones in the sample, around nine tenths were seen once. The germline CDR1 and CDR2 sequences are MDHEN and SYDVKM. V lost 4 bases, J lost 7 bases, and 20 bases lay in between. The CDR3 spans 16 residues. The chain has TRBV28 and TRBJ1-5, with D possibly matching TRBD1 (5 bases). Sequencing used peripheral blood, obtained on day 0 of AZD1222 vaccination. The origin of this receptor is an adult in good health. CDR3 region: CASSWDPGPPIQPQHF. In DNA form, the CDR3 reads TGTGCCAGCAGTTGGGACCCGGGACCTCCGATACAGCCCCAGCATTTT.